The 2 T cell receptor beta chains below come from one sample, sequenced in a study of T cell repertoires in cytomegalovirus infection. The antigens these receptors bind are not known. Each CDR3 protein gets one entry after TCRdb re-called the reads with MiXCR. The profile shows roughly 130,000 distinct CDR3 sequences, roughly 25% of them singletons. The specimen was PBMCs, sequenced either directly or after in vitro stimulation (not recorded which). The receptors here all came from a human donor in good health (CMV status not recorded). Some clones in this sample may be carry-over from other donors' samples.

This clonotype was detected only a few times. The chain joins TRBV24-1 to TRBJ1-2; no firm D call. The CDR3 contains 13 residues. The germline V gene has CDR1 KGHDR and CDR2 SFDVKD. V dropped 5 bases and J dropped 3 bases, with 9 bases sitting between them. The CDR3 is CATSVPDDYGYTF. The CDR3 DNA reads TGTGCCACCAGTGTCCCGGACGACTATGGCTACACCTTC.

The V gene is TRBV12-3 or TRBV12-4, the J gene TRBJ2-1, with 10 bases identical to TRBD1. The CDR3 totals 15 residues. V dropped 4 bases and J dropped 8; count of bases not matched to a gene: 8. CDR3 in DNA: TGTGCCAGCAGTTATCCGGGACAGGGGACCTATGAGCAGTTCTTC. Encoded protein: CASSYPGQGTYEQFF.